This T cell receptor beta chain was identified in a study of T cells after yellow fever vaccination. Study-wide context: Some fractions had low cell numbers, and these were prepared with SMART-Seq v4 Ultra Low Input. Study observations and caveats: In sorted memory subsets at day 0, almost all vaccine-responding clonotypes were below detection. Across the CD4 and CD8 compartments, a small share of clonotypes was present in both. Faster peaking, at day 5 versus 15, marked a secondary response that was weaker.

TCRdb processed the 5' RACE reads anew with MiXCR; each CDR3 protein has one entry. The table has over 45,000 distinct CDR3 sequences, about 5.2% seen once. This CDR3 is 17 amino acids long. With V trimmed by 4 bases and J by 2 bases, 12 bases remained unmatched. Germline values: CDR1 SGHRS, CDR2 YFSETQ. Ten or more counts support this clonotype. V gene TRBV5-1 combines with J gene TRBJ2-3, with 8 bases fitting TRBD2. The clonotype originates from a man between 18 and 35 years old who received the YFV17D yellow fever vaccine. The sample here was PBMCs, either bulk or a sorted T-cell subset (CD4+, CD8+, memory, or dextramer-sorted; not recorded which), taken on the day of the yellow fever booster vaccination. The CDR3 nucleotides read TGCGCCAGCAGCATCGGGCCCGGGGGGGTTTACACAGATACGCAGTATTTT. Encoded protein: CASSIGPGGVYTDTQYF.